These 25 T cell receptor beta chains share one sample of origin, sequenced in a study of blood T cell repertoires in COVID-19 (dated by TCRdb to 2020 to 2022). The library was built by means of the immunoSEQ multiplex PCR assay. TCRdb provides this immuneACCESS table in a form limited to in-frame rearrangements. Some clones are lacking; in checked studies, under half of them reflect an unresolved V gene, and why the rest are absent is not known. The sample records about 47,000 clones, under 70% of which are singletons. The ten largest account for approximately 9% of the sample. The sequencing sample was made of peripheral blood. These receptors were obtained from a woman in her seventies with acute or convalescent COVID-19.

The gene calls are TRBV6-1 and TRBJ1-5; no firm D call. Germline CDR1 MNHNS, CDR2 SASEGT. Trimming took 2 bases from V and 0 from J, leaving 20 bases between them. The CDR3 runs to 19 residues. The CDR3 sequence is CASSELAGFLSNSNQPQHF. The CDR3 nucleotides are TGTGCCAGCAGTGAATTGGCAGGTTTTTTGAGCAATAGCAATCAGCCCCAGCATTTT.

The rearrangement uses TRBV18 and TRBJ1-3, with D possibly matching TRBD1 (5 bases). Germline CDR1 is KGHSH and CDR2 is LQKENI. There are 15 residues in the CDR3. V lost 2 bases, J lost 0 bases, and 8 bases lay in between. The CDR3 bases are TGTGCCAGCTCACCATCGGGGGGCTCTGGAAACACCATATATTTT. Translation: CASSPSGGSGNTIYF.

V is TRBV6-5 and J is TRBJ1-2, with 7 bases aligning to TRBD1. The CDR3 extends over 15 amino acids. Trimming at V came to 7 bases and at J to 4 bases, leaving 12 bases not matched to a gene. Germline CDR1 and CDR2: MNHEY and SVGAGI. CDR3 bases: TGTGCCAGCAACGAAGGCGGGACAGCTGGCTATGGCTACACCTTC. Protein product: CASNEGGTAGYGYTF.

V gene TRBV7-8 combines with J gene TRBJ1-2; 7 bases are a match to TRBD1. Unmatched junction bases numbered 6, after V lost 6 bases and J lost 5 bases. The CDR3 spans 13 residues. CDR1 is SGHVS, CDR2 FQNEAQ, per germline. The CDR3 DNA follows: TGTGCCAGCAGTCCGGGACAGCCATATGGCTACACCTTC. It specifies CASSPGQPYGYTF.

The sample holds a few counts of this clone. The V gene is TRBV15, the J gene TRBJ1-4; D call uncertain. Trimming took off 1 base at V and 7 bases at J, with 13 bases between the two ends. Germline V lookup: CDR1 LNHNV, CDR2 YYDKDF (reference sequence). There are 15 residues in the CDR3. The chain's CDR3 is CATSRGGTLGEKLFF. CDR3 nucleotide sequence: TGTGCCACCAGCAGAGGAGGCACGCTAGGTGAAAAACTGTTTTTT.

Comment on this clone: One end of the junction is discordant with germline, which a read error may explain. The chain carries TRBV27 and TRBJ1-4; perhaps TRBD1 as D (5 bases). The CDR3 has 14 amino acids. Germline CDR1 is MNHEY and CDR2 is SMNVEV (reference sequence). CDR3 bases: TGTGCCAGCAGTTTGAACAGGTATAATGAAAAGCTGTTTTTT. Its translation is CASSLNRYNEKLFF.

The chain recombines TRBV10-3 with TRBJ2-7; 7 bases map to TRBD1. The CDR3 totals 13 residues. The V and J ends lost 4 bases and 1 base, in that order; junction bases with no gene match: 1. Germline CDR1 ENHRY, CDR2 SYGVKD. DNA for the CDR3: TGTGCCATCAGTGGGGACAGATCCTACGAGCAGTACTTC. Encoded protein: CAISGDRSYEQYF.

V is TRBV2 and J is TRBJ2-1, with a possible D match to TRBD2 (5 bases). The germline V and J ends were trimmed by 5 bases and 12 bases, with 11 bases remaining between them. CDR1 is SNHLY, CDR2 FYNNEI, per germline. This CDR3 region has 11 residues. CDR3 amino acids: CASSLAAGQFF. CDR3 nucleotide sequence: TGTGCCAGCAGTCTCGCGGCGGGGCAGTTCTTC.

V is TRBV15 and J is TRBJ2-5; tentative D call: TRBD1 (6 bases). The CDR3 extends over 15 amino acids. Germline lookup yields CDR1 LNHNV and CDR2 YYDKDF (reference sequence). Trimming took off 0 bases at V and 4 bases at J, with 12 bases between the two ends. Here the CDR3 reads CATSRDLQGAETQYF. The CDR3 DNA follows: TGTGCCACCAGCAGAGATCTACAGGGAGCAGAGACCCAGTACTTC.

The chain carries TRBV5-6 and TRBJ2-1; the match to TRBD2 covers 7 bases. V shed 4 bases, J shed 7 bases, and the junction held 11 bases outside the gene matches. From germline, CDR1 is SGHDT and CDR2 YYEEEE. This CDR3 region has 15 residues. The CDR3 loop reads CASSPLGLGGNEQFF. The CDR3 DNA reads as TGTGCCAGCAGCCCTCTTGGACTAGGAGGGAATGAGCAGTTCTTC.

V is TRBV3-1 (or the pseudogene TRBV3-2) and J is TRBJ2-5, with TRBD2 identical over 8 bases. V dropped 2 bases and J dropped 4; count of bases not matched to a gene: 6. The CDR3 loop spans 15 amino acids. Germline assignment: CDR1 LGHDT and CDR2 YNNKEL (reference sequence). CDR3 sequence reads: CASSQYGLAGETQYF. CDR3 sequence (DNA): TGTGCCAGCAGCCAATATGGGCTAGCGGGAGAGACCCAGTACTTC.

This sequence joins TRBV6-6 and TRBJ1-5, with 9 bases that match TRBD1. The V segment lost 5 bases and the J segment 7 bases; nucleotides outside the gene matches: 15. Germline V lookup: CDR1 MNHNY, CDR2 SVGAGI (reference sequence). There are 17 residues in the CDR3. This chain's CDR3 is CASSPLQGQGPLQPQHF. CDR3 in DNA: TGTGCCAGCAGTCCTCTACAAGGACAGGGGCCACTGCAGCCCCAGCATTTT.

The rearrangement links TRBV2 to TRBJ2-1; TRBD1 matches at 7 bases. This CDR3 contains 14 residues. Trimming took 2 bases from V and 9 from J; bases not matched to a gene: 7. The germline V gene has CDR1 SNHLY and CDR2 FYNNEI. The CDR3 DNA follows: TGTGCCAGCAGTGAAAATCAGGGGGATGGTGAGCAGTTCTTC. Protein sequence: CASSENQGDGEQFF.

The chain uses TRBV28 and TRBJ2-7, with TRBD2 as a possible D gene (5 bases). The CDR3 loop spans 15 amino acids. In germline, CDR1 is MDHEN, CDR2 SYDVKM. Trimming took off 5 bases at V and 2 bases at J, with 16 bases between the two ends. The CDR3 reads CASSSRRGLTYEQYF. CDR3 DNA sequence: TGTGCCAGCAGTAGTAGACGGGGTTTAACCTACGAGCAGTACTTC.

This clone was seen a handful of times. This chain uses TRBV6-2 or TRBV6-3 with TRBJ2-1, with 7 bases matching TRBD2. V shed 5 bases and J 6 bases; nucleotides not matched to a gene: 10. Germline lookup yields CDR1 MNHEY and CDR2 SVGEGT. This CDR3 spans 15 amino acids. In nucleotides, the CDR3 is TGTGCCAGCAGTGACGAGGCGGGAGTCTCCAATGAGCAGTTCTTC. It yields the protein CASSDEAGVSNEQFF.

The V and J genes are TRBV12-3 or TRBV12-4 and TRBJ2-5; TRBD1 agrees at 9 bases. J gave up 5 bases and V 6 bases, and 4 bases lay outside the gene matches. This CDR3 is built from 13 residues. CDR3 in amino acids: CASRTGQGETQYF. DNA for the CDR3: TGTGCCAGCAGAACCGGACAGGGGGAGACCCAGTACTTC.

CDR3 in amino acids: CASSLESGGFVSPLHF. The CDR3 nucleotides read TGCGCCAGCAGCTTGGAGTCGGGGGGCTTTGTTTCACCCCTCCACTTT. The gene calls are TRBV5-1 and TRBJ1-6; possible D gene TRBD1, 6 bases. The V and J ends lost 0 bases and 9 bases respectively, with 16 bases between them. Germline values: CDR1 SGHRS, CDR2 YFSETQ. This CDR3 has 16 amino acids.

This chain connects TRBV5-1 to TRBJ2-6, with a possible D match to TRBD2 (5 bases). Germline V gives CDR1 SGHRS, CDR2 YFSETQ. There are 14 residues in the CDR3. The V end lost 6 bases, the J end lost 4 bases, and 11 bases lay between the germline ends. This CDR3 reads CASKPGSGANVLTF. The DNA for the CDR3 is TGCGCCAGCAAGCCGGGATCAGGGGCCAACGTCCTGACTTTC.

This clone was counted between two and nine times. The chain joins TRBV15 to TRBJ2-6, with 10 bases lining up with TRBD1. The CDR3 runs to 18 residues. The germline gives CDR1 LNHNV, CDR2 YYDKDF (reference sequence). V lost 2 bases and J lost 2; bases outside the gene matches: 6. The CDR3 DNA reads TGTGCCACCAGCAGATTGGGACAGGGGAGGGCTGGGGCCAACGTCCTGACTTTC. Residues: CATSRLGQGRAGANVLTF.

In its sample, this clone was seen a few times. The chain joins TRBV9 to TRBJ2-7; TRBD1 agrees at 7 bases. The CDR3 length is 15 residues. Germline CDR1 and CDR2: SGDLS and YYNGEE. After removal of 0 bases from V and 2 bases from J, the junction contained 5 bases not matched to a gene. The CDR3 here is CASSVGAGGPYEQYF. The CDR3 DNA sequence: TGTGCCAGCAGCGTAGGTGCAGGGGGACCCTACGAGCAGTACTTC.

The chain couples TRBV28 to TRBJ1-5; no reliable D call. The ends were cut back, 5 bases at V and 2 bases at J, with 19 bases in the middle. Germline V gives CDR1 MDHEN, CDR2 SYDVKM. The CDR3 has 17 amino acids. The CDR3 loop is CASSPSRRVRGNQPQHF. The CDR3 DNA sequence: TGTGCCAGCAGTCCTAGCAGAAGGGTAAGAGGCAATCAGCCCCAGCATTTT.

The chain joins TRBV28 to TRBJ2-7; D call uncertain. V was clipped by 3 bases and J by 12 bases, with 12 bases between them. CDR3 length: 11 residues. Germline CDR1 is MDHEN and CDR2 is SYDVKM. CDR3 nucleotides: TGTGCCAGCAGTTTTTCCGGAGTTGGGTACTTC. It specifies CASSFSGVGYF.

V and J are TRBV4-1 and TRBJ1-2, with TRBD1 matching 7 bases. Germline V gene data show CDR1 as MGHRA and CDR2 as YSYEKL. V gave up 4 bases and J gave up 6 bases; unmatched junction bases: 14. This CDR3 is built from 16 residues. The CDR3 here is CASSPKGTVREDGYTF. CDR3 coding DNA: TGCGCCAGCAGCCCCAAAGGGACAGTAAGAGAAGATGGCTACACCTTC.

V usage is TRBV6-6 and J usage is TRBJ2-7; 10 bases fit TRBD1. The junction had 7 bases not matched to a gene; V was cut back by 6 bases and J by 2 bases. Germline CDR1 is MNHNY and CDR2 is SVGAGI (reference sequence). The length of the CDR3 is 15 residues. DNA for the CDR3: TGTGCCAGCAGCGTGTGGACAGGGGGGACCTACGAGCAGTACTTC. As protein: CASSVWTGGTYEQYF.

The V and J genes are TRBV7-6 and TRBJ2-1; TRBD2 matches 11 bases. Germline CDR1 reads SGHVS; CDR2 reads FNYEAQ. Trimming took 4 bases from V and 4 from J; bases not matched to a gene: 3. The CDR3 contains 15 residues. The CDR3 is CASSWTSGSYNEQFF. CDR3 coding DNA: TGTGCCAGCAGCTGGACTAGCGGGTCTTACAATGAGCAGTTCTTC.